The 18 T cell receptor beta chains listed next were all sequenced from one sample in a study of shared clonotypes between healthy human individuals (dated by TCRdb to about 2020). The library was built by means of the immunoSEQ multiplex PCR assay. As stored in TCRdb, this immuneACCESS dataset retains in-frame rearrangements with V and J assigned. A fraction of the clones does not appear; measured against another copy, unresolved V genes explain less than half of the discrepancy, and the remainder lacks a known reason. The sample table holds about 2 million clones, of which approximately 94% were seen once. The ten largest clones capture 1% to 1.5% of the sample. CD8 naive samples were obtained by positive selection for CCR7 among CD45RO-negative cells, yielding a CD45RA+CCR7+ population from which TemRA cells were excluded. Input material: naive CD8+ T cells sorted from blood. The intended sense of this specimen's cell subset or site label: CD45RA+CCR7+. These receptors were taken from a man younger than 35 in good health.

The chain is built from TRBV25-1 and TRBJ2-2, with D unclear. In germline, CDR1 is MGHDK, CDR2 SYGVNS. Trimming shortened V by 7 bases and J by 2 bases, and 5 bases separated the two germline ends. This CDR3 spans 12 amino acids. CDR3 loop: CASTINTGELFF. DNA for the CDR3: TGTGCCAGCACGATCAACACCGGGGAGCTGTTTTTT.

This rearrangement joins TRBV4-2 to TRBJ1-5, with 7 nucleotides matching TRBD1. Trimming removed 0 bases from V and 6 bases from J; junction bases left unmatched: 5. The germline V gene has CDR1 LGHNA and CDR2 YNFKEQ. This CDR3 has 15 amino acids. Here the CDR3 DNA reads TGTGCCAGCAGCCAAGAGCCCGAGGGGGCTCAGCCCCAGCATTTT. Translated: CASSQEPEGAQPQHF.

This chain links TRBV15 with TRBJ2-3; 9 nucleotides line up with TRBD2. The V gene's germline CDR1 is LNHNV and CDR2 YYDKDF (reference sequence). The CDR3 runs to 18 residues. The junction had 11 bases not matched to a gene; V was cut back by 1 base and J by 3 bases. CDR3 sequence (DNA): TGTGCCACCAGCAGAGGCGGAGGCGGGAGGGCCGAAACAGATACGCAGTATTTT. Encoded protein: CATSRGGGGRAETDTQYF.

This clone showed up just once. J is TRBJ2-7 and V is TRBV27, with 7 nucleotides matching TRBD2. Germline V gene data show CDR1 as MNHEY and CDR2 as SMNVEV (reference sequence). The CDR3 has 14 residues. V gave up 6 bases and J gave up 2 bases; unmatched junction bases: 7. Here the CDR3 reads CASRRTSATYEQYF. CDR3 nucleotides: TGTGCCAGCAGGAGGACTAGTGCCACCTACGAGCAGTACTTC.

The gene calls are TRBV15 and TRBJ2-5; D possibly corresponds to TRBD2 (6 bases). The CDR3 has 15 amino acids. From germline, CDR1 is LNHNV and CDR2 YYDKDF (reference sequence). Trimming cost V 3 bases and J 5 bases, with 16 bases left between them. This CDR3 is CATSSLATPGETQYF. The CDR3 DNA reads as TGTGCCACCAGCAGTCTAGCGACCCCGGGGGAGACCCAGTACTTC.

This chain joins TRBV7-9 and TRBJ1-1, with TRBD1 as a possible D gene (6 bases). V was trimmed by 5 bases and J by 8 bases, leaving 9 bases between them. CDR1 is SEHNR and CDR2 is FQNEAQ in the germline V gene (reference sequence). The CDR3 has 11 residues. The CDR3 loop is CASSQGQEAFF. The DNA for the CDR3 is TGTGCCAGCAGCCAAGGACAGGAAGCTTTCTTT.

The chain carries TRBV11-2 and TRBJ2-7, with 7 nucleotides matching TRBD1. Losses at the gene ends were 3 bases for V and 3 bases for J; bases not matched to a gene: 5. Germline V lookup: CDR1 SGHAT, CDR2 FQNNGV. The CDR3 covers 14 residues. The CDR3 region has the DNA TGTGCCAGCAGCTTCGACAGGGATTACTACGAGCAGTACTTC. Encoded protein: CASSFDRDYYEQYF.

This chain uses TRBV19 with TRBJ2-1; 8 bases are shared with TRBD1. This CDR3 spans 14 amino acids. The ends lost 4 bases at V and 9 bases at J; junction bases unmatched: 8. The germline CDR1 and CDR2 sequences are LNHDA and SQIVND (reference sequence). The CDR3 nucleotides read TGTGCCAGTAGTACCCCGACAGGGGCTGTTGAGCAGTTCTTC. Its protein is CASSTPTGAVEQFF.

The gene calls are TRBV14 and TRBJ2-3; D is perhaps TRBD2 (7 bases). This CDR3 region has 15 residues. V lost 0 bases and J 6 bases, leaving 13 bases between the germline ends. Germline V gives CDR1 SGHDN, CDR2 FVKESK. The CDR3: CASSQDPGGHDTQYF. Here the CDR3 DNA reads TGTGCCAGCAGCCAAGATCCCGGGGGGCATGATACGCAGTATTTT.

The rearrangement joins TRBV2 to TRBJ2-5; TRBD1 matches 9 bases. CDR1 SNHLY and CDR2 FYNNEI come from the germline V gene. Trimming removed 4 bases from V and 4 bases from J; junction bases left unmatched: 7. The CDR3 extends over 15 amino acids. CDR3 bases: TGTGCCAGCAGTGGGGGACAGGGAGGGGTAGAGACCCAGTACTTC. Translating it yields CASSGGQGGVETQYF.

This chain joins TRBV30 and TRBJ2-3, with no clear D. The V and J ends lost 6 bases and 4 bases respectively, with 8 bases between them. The CDR3 length is 11 residues. Germline V gene sequence: CDR1 GTSNPN, CDR2 SVGIG (reference sequence). The CDR3, as DNA: TGTGCCTGCCAGACCCCAGATACGCAGTATTTT. It translates to CACQTPDTQYF.

This clone was picked up one time. The J gene is TRBJ2-7, the V gene TRBV12-5, with D possibly matching TRBD2 (6 bases). The V gene lost 4 bases and the J gene lost 3 bases, with 10 bases spanning the gap. Germline-derived CDR1 and CDR2 are LGHNT and FRNRAP. The CDR3 consists of 13 residues. CDR3: CASGWDLNYEQYF. CDR3 nucleotide sequence: TGTGCTAGTGGTTGGGACTTGAACTACGAGCAGTACTTC.

V usage is TRBV9 and J usage is TRBJ2-5; D is unresolved. V was trimmed by 1 base and J by 2 bases, leaving 15 bases between them. CDR1 SGDLS and CDR2 YYNGEE come from the germline V gene. This CDR3 region has 16 residues. The CDR3 nucleotides read TGTGCCAGCAGCGTACATGGCGGCAGTCTACAAGAGACCCAGTACTTC. Translated, it gives CASSVHGGSLQETQYF.

This chain uses TRBV27 with TRBJ2-3, with D perhaps matching TRBD1 (5 bases). CDR1 MNHEY and CDR2 SMNVEV come from the germline V gene (reference sequence). With 0 bases removed from V and 4 bases from J, the gap between germline ends came to 11 bases. This CDR3 spans 15 amino acids. CDR3 loop: CASSLSGRVADTQYF. In DNA form, the CDR3 reads TGTGCCAGCAGTTTATCTGGCAGGGTGGCAGATACGCAGTATTTT.

V usage is TRBV5-6 and J usage is TRBJ2-5; D remains unclear. The CDR3 has 16 amino acids. The V and J ends lost 3 bases and 4 bases respectively, with 19 bases between them. CDR1 and CDR2 (germline): SGHDT, YYEEEE. Written as DNA, the CDR3 is TGTGCCAGCAGCTCTCAGATAGTCGATAGTGGAGAGACCCAGTACTTC. It yields the protein CASSSQIVDSGETQYF.

The chain links TRBV5-1 to TRBJ1-6; TRBD1 matches at 7 bases. Losses at the gene ends were 3 bases for V and 9 bases for J; bases not matched to a gene: 6. This CDR3 is built from 14 residues. The germline CDR1 and CDR2 sequences are SGHRS and YFSETQ. This CDR3 is CASSSATGFSPLHF. CDR3 sequence (DNA): TGCGCCAGCAGCTCAGCGACAGGGTTTTCACCCCTCCACTTT.

Notes on this clone: In the same sample, other DNA sequences code for this CDR3. The chain recombines TRBV28 with TRBJ2-7; no reliable D call. Germline V gene lookup returns CDR1 MDHEN and CDR2 SYDVKM. The CDR3 has 11 amino acids. Trimming removed 3 bases from V and 4 bases from J, with 4 bases in between. The CDR3 region is CASSFTYEQYF. Written as DNA, the CDR3 is TGTGCCAGCAGTTTCACATACGAGCAGTACTTC.

The chain employs TRBV19 and TRBJ1-5; D unclear. Deletions cut 5 bases from V and 1 base from J, with 12 bases between. CDR3 length equals 15 residues. Germline V gene lookup returns CDR1 LNHDA and CDR2 SQIVND (reference sequence). The CDR3: CASSPFGGSNQPQHF. CDR3 nucleotides: TGTGCCAGTAGTCCGTTCGGAGGGAGCAATCAGCCCCAGCATTTT.